This passage covers 14 T cell receptor beta chains from one sample sequenced in a study of CD8+ T cells in alopecia areata. Extracted RNA was reverse transcribed, and the resulting cDNA served as sequencing template. TCRdb's copy holds only in-frame clones and misses some; the assay was immunoSEQ multiplex PCR. This sample has some 130,000 clones; approximately 49% occur once, and the top ten carry around 20%. The sample consisted of CD8+ T cells sorted from blood, taken at week 0. These receptors originate from a human donor with alopecia areata.

The chain recombines TRBV7-9 with TRBJ2-7; the match to TRBD1 covers 8 bases. This CDR3 has 14 amino acids. Germline V gene data show CDR1 as SEHNR and CDR2 as FQNEAQ (reference sequence). J was trimmed by 3 bases and V by 5 bases; bases with no gene match: 6. CDR3 residues: CASSQTGADYEQYF. The CDR3 nucleotides read TGTGCCAGCAGCCAGACAGGGGCGGACTACGAGCAGTACTTC. The complete variable domain, with remaining parts taken from reference TRBV7-9 and TRBJ2-7, reads DTGVSQNPRHKITKRGQNVTFRCDPISEHNRLYWYRQTLGQGPEFLTYFQNEAQLEKSRLLSDRFSAERPKGSFSTLEIQRTEQGDSAMYLCASSQTGADYEQYFGPGTRLTVT.

The gene calls are TRBV29-1 and TRBJ2-1, with D perhaps being TRBD1 or TRBD2 (5 bases each). Trimming removed 8 bases at V and 3 bases at J, with 14 bases between. Germline values: CDR1 SQVTM, CDR2 ANQGSEA. The CDR3 extends over 13 amino acids. CDR3 DNA sequence: TGCAGCACCCTCAATGGGGGCTACAATGAGCAGTTCTTC. It codes for CSTLNGGYNEQFF.

This sequence joins TRBV5-1 and TRBJ1-1, with D perhaps matching TRBD1 (5 bases). Trimming took off 0 bases at V and 1 base at J, with 13 bases between the two ends. CDR1 is SGHRS, CDR2 YFSETQ, per germline. The CDR3 length is 16 residues. The CDR3 sequence is CASSLASGVRNTEAFF. In DNA form, the CDR3 reads TGCGCCAGCAGCTTGGCCTCGGGGGTACGGAACACTGAAGCTTTCTTT.

This clone has only a few counts. The chain joins TRBV11-2 to TRBJ2-1; 7 bases map to TRBD2. Germline trimming cut 1 base from V and 9 bases from J; bases unmatched to any gene: 6. Germline lookup yields CDR1 SGHAT and CDR2 FQNNGV. This CDR3 comprises 14 residues. For the CDR3, the DNA is TGTGCCAGCAGCTTAGGGGGAGCGGGGTTTGAGCAGTTCTTC. Translated, it gives CASSLGGAGFEQFF.

At least ten counts were recorded for this clone. The chain recombines TRBV6-1 with TRBJ2-6; possibly TRBD1 for D (6 bases). V shed 3 bases and J shed 0 bases, with 6 bases lying between them. This CDR3 comprises 15 residues. Looked up from germline, CDR1 is MNHNS and CDR2 is SASEGT. The CDR3 region has the DNA TGTGCCAGCAGTGAGGACAGCTCTGGGGCCAACGTCCTGACTTTC. It is translated as CASSEDSSGANVLTF.

V is TRBV6-5 and J is TRBJ2-1; 10 bases are shared with TRBD2. Germline trimming cut 7 bases from V and 10 bases from J; bases unmatched to any gene: 1. CDR1 MNHEY and CDR2 SVGAGI come from the germline V gene. This CDR3 spans 11 amino acids. This CDR3 is CASMTSGEQFF. Written as DNA, the CDR3 is TGTGCCAGCATGACTAGCGGGGAGCAGTTCTTC.

The chain has TRBV29-1 and TRBJ2-7, with TRBD2 matching over 10 bases. Germline CDR1 reads SQVTM; CDR2 reads ANQGSEA. V trimming: 5 bases; J trimming: 1 base; junction bases outside the gene matches: 8. There are 15 residues in the CDR3. The CDR3 region is CSVRTPSGGSYEQYF. For the CDR3, the DNA is TGCAGCGTTCGAACGCCTAGCGGGGGATCCTACGAGCAGTACTTC.

The CDR3 DNA sequence: TGTGCCAGCAGCTGGACAGGGGGAAGCGATGAGCAGTTCTTC. Amino acids: CASSWTGGSDEQFF. This chain joins TRBV5-5 and TRBJ2-1; 10 bases agree with TRBD1. The trim removed 3 bases at V and 8 bases at J, leaving 5 bases unmatched. The CDR3 spans 14 residues. Germline-derived CDR1 and CDR2 are SGHKS and YYEKEE (reference sequence).

This clone was counted only a few times. This chain links TRBV29-1 with TRBJ2-5, with TRBD2 matching over 8 bases. Germline CDR1 is SQVTM and CDR2 is ANQGSEA. The CDR3 is 15 residues long. J gave up 2 bases and V 3 bases, and 8 bases lay outside the gene matches. In DNA form, the CDR3 reads TGCAGCGTTGATGGGATAGCGGGGCGACAAGAGACCCAGTACTTC. Translating it yields CSVDGIAGRQETQYF.

This clone was seen a handful of times. J is TRBJ2-7 and V is TRBV9, with TRBD1 matching 8 bases. CDR1 is SGDLS and CDR2 is YYNGEE in the germline V gene. The CDR3 has 15 residues. Trimming cost V 2 bases and J 3 bases; bases outside gene matches: 7. Here the CDR3 DNA reads TGTGCCAGCAGCGTCCGGACAGGGACGATCTACGAGCAGTACTTC. This encodes CASSVRTGTIYEQYF.

This chain joins TRBV5-1 and TRBJ2-5, with 9 bases that match TRBD1. Germline V CDR1 and CDR2: SGHRS, YFSETQ. The CDR3 has 15 amino acids. Germline trimming cut 1 base from V and 4 bases from J; bases unmatched to any gene: 5. CDR3 residues: CASSLLGQGTETQYF. CDR3 DNA: TGCGCCAGCAGCTTGCTAGGACAGGGGACAGAGACCCAGTACTTC.

The genes are TRBV5-4 and TRBJ2-7; perhaps TRBD1 as D (5 bases). This CDR3 has 18 residues. V was trimmed by 0 bases and J by 5 bases, leaving 24 bases between them. Germline CDR1 and CDR2: SGHNT and YYREEE (reference sequence). CDR3 coding DNA: TGTGCCAGCAGCTTGGATTGGGGCATAGGGGAAGACCAGCACGAGCAGTACTTC. It is translated as CASSLDWGIGEDQHEQYF. The full variable domain, in which reference TRBV5-4 and TRBJ2-7 provide the parts outside the CDR3, is ETGVTQSPTHLIKTRGQQVTLRCSSQSGHNTVSWYQQALGQGPQFIFQYYREEENGRGNFPPRFSGLQFPNYSSELNVNALELDDSALYLCASSLDWGIGEDQHEQYFGPGTRLTVT.

This clone has a single count. The chain recombines TRBV29-1 with TRBJ1-2; the D is unclear. The germline gives CDR1 SQVTM, CDR2 ANQGSEA. The CDR3 spans 14 residues. The V end lost 4 bases, the J end lost 2 bases, and 14 bases lay between the germline ends. CDR3 DNA sequence: TGCAGCGTTGTCAACAGAGGCCCAAACTATGGCTACACCTTC. Translation: CSVVNRGPNYGYTF. The full variable domain, rest sourced from reference TRBV29-1 and TRBJ1-2, is SAVISQKPSRDICQRGTSLTIQCQVDSQVTMMFWYRQQPGQSLTLIATANQGSEATYESGFVIDKFPISRPNLTFSTLTVSNMSPEDSSIYLCSVVNRGPNYGYTFGSGTRLTVV.

The V call is TRBV6-5, the J call TRBJ2-6; D ambiguous. Trimming left V 8 bases short and J 0 bases short, with 8 bases between. CDR1 and CDR2 from the germline V gene are MNHEY and SVGAGI. This CDR3 spans 14 amino acids. CDR3 bases: TGTGCCAGCGACTTATTCTCTGGGGCCAACGTCCTGACTTTC. Encoded protein: CASDLFSGANVLTF.